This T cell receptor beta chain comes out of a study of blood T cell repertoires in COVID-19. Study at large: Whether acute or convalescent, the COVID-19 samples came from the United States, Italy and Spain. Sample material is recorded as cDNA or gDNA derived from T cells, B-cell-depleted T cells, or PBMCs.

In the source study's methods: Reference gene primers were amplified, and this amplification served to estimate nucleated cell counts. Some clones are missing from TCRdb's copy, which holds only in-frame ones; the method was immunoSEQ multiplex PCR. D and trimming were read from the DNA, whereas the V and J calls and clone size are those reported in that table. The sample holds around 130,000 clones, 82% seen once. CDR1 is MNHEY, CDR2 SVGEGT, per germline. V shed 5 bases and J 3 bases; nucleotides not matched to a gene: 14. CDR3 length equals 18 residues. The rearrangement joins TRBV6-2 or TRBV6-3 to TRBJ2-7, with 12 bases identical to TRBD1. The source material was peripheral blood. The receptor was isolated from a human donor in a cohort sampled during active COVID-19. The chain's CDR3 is CASSNPGTGGASVYEQYF. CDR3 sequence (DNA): TGTGCCAGCAGTAACCCGGGGACAGGGGGCGCATCCGTCTACGAGCAGTACTTC.